Below, 9 T cell receptor beta chains from the same sample are listed, as sequenced in a study of T-cell reconstitution after alpha-beta-depleted transplantation in children. The TCRbeta library incorporated unique molecular identifiers. In TCRdb, the PCR reads were re-called with MiXCR into one record per CDR3 protein. The data contain under 400,000 distinct CDR3 sequences, more than 20% of them singletons. Sequenced material: PBMCs, mostly from graft donor cells, taken 180 days after TCRalphabeta/CD19-depleted stem cell transplant. All receptors derive from a male patient between 5 and 17 years old who had a stem cell transplant for acute lymphoblastic leukemia, so the T cells may come from the graft donor.

The rearrangement joins TRBV7-3 to TRBJ1-1; D gene uncertain. Trimming took off 2 bases at V and 7 bases at J, with 14 bases between the two ends. Germline V gene lookup returns CDR1 SGHTA and CDR2 FQGTGA. The CDR3 totals 14 residues. The CDR3 reads CASSLGGSPLEAFF. CDR3 nucleotides: TGTGCCAGCAGCTTAGGAGGTTCCCCTCTTGAAGCTTTCTTT.

This clonotype came up a few times. The chain combines TRBV12-3 or TRBV12-4 with TRBJ1-1; D is unclear. Trimming removed 5 bases from V and 1 base from J, with 8 bases in between. The CDR3 is made up of 13 amino acids. The CDR3 protein is CASSRSANTEAFF. The DNA of the CDR3 is TGTGCCAGCAGTCGATCAGCGAACACTGAAGCTTTCTTT.

The DNA for the CDR3 is TGTGCCAGCAGTCCTCCACTGGGGGGCCCGAGGCACGAGCAGTACTTC. It specifies CASSPPLGGPRHEQYF. The chain recombines TRBV12-3 or TRBV12-4 with TRBJ2-7; D may correspond to TRBD1 or TRBD2 (6 bases each). This CDR3 is 16 amino acids long. V lost 5 bases and J lost 5, with 22 bases in between.

The chain recombines TRBV5-6 with TRBJ2-1; D unclear. Trimming removed 6 bases from V and 5 bases from J, with 12 bases in between. CDR1 is SGHDT and CDR2 is YYEEEE in the germline V gene. The CDR3 spans 13 residues. CDR3 loop: CASNPLNDNEQFF. In DNA form, the CDR3 reads TGTGCCAGCAACCCTCTTAATGACAATGAGCAGTTCTTC.

This clonotype was counted once. V is TRBV15 and J is TRBJ2-3; D unclear. The CDR3 is made up of 13 amino acids. Trimming cost V 5 bases and J 0 bases, with 6 bases left between them. The germline V gene has CDR1 LNHNV and CDR2 YYDKDF (reference sequence). The CDR3 here is CATSPVSTDTQYF. The CDR3 DNA reads as TGTGCCACCAGCCCAGTTAGCACAGATACGCAGTATTTT.

The V call is TRBV20-1, the J call TRBJ2-7; D tentatively reads TRBD1 or TRBD2 (5 bases each). Trimming took off 3 bases at V and 2 bases at J, with 17 bases between the two ends. The length of the CDR3 is 15 residues. Looked up from germline, CDR1 is DFQATT and CDR2 is SNEGSKA (reference sequence). The CDR3 nucleotides are TGCAGTGCTAGGGGACCGGGACCCTACCCCTACGAGCAGTACTTC. As protein: CSARGPGPYPYEQYF.

This clonotype was observed a handful of times. The rearrangement uses TRBV4-1 and TRBJ2-1; 7 bases map to TRBD2. The CDR3 loop spans 16 amino acids. CDR1 MGHRA and CDR2 YSYEKL come from the germline V gene. With 0 bases clipped from V and 4 bases from J, the junction kept 6 bases outside the gene matches. CDR3 DNA sequence: TGCGCCAGCAGCCAAGATGGTGGACTAGGGTACAATGAGCAGTTCTTC. It specifies CASSQDGGLGYNEQFF.

There are a few counts of this clonotype. The chain couples TRBV3-1 to TRBJ2-3; TRBD1 might be the D (6 bases). CDR1 and CDR2 (germline): LGHDT, YNNKEL (reference sequence). The CDR3 has 16 amino acids. Trimming removed 3 bases at V and 0 bases at J, with 13 bases between. CDR3 DNA sequence: TGTGCCAGCAGCCACCAACTCGGGACAAGCACAGATACGCAGTATTTT. Residues: CASSHQLGTSTDTQYF.

In this sample, this clonotype turned up a few times. The V call is TRBV5-1, the J call TRBJ2-1, with 13 nucleotides matching TRBD2. The germline V gene encodes CDR1 SGHRS and CDR2 YFSETQ. V lost 0 bases to trimming and J lost 8 bases; unmatched junction nucleotides: 8. The CDR3 has 17 residues. The CDR3 is CASSLVRTSGSGDEQFF. CDR3 coding DNA: TGCGCCAGCAGCTTGGTTCGGACTAGCGGGAGTGGGGATGAGCAGTTCTTC. The full variable domain, with the rest looked up from reference TRBV5-1 and TRBJ2-1, is KAGVTQTPRYLIKTRGQQVTLSCSPISGHRSVSWYQQTPGQGLQFLFEYFSETQRNKGNFPGRFSGRQFSNSRSEMNVSTLELGDSALYLCASSLVRTSGSGDEQFFGPGTRLTVL.